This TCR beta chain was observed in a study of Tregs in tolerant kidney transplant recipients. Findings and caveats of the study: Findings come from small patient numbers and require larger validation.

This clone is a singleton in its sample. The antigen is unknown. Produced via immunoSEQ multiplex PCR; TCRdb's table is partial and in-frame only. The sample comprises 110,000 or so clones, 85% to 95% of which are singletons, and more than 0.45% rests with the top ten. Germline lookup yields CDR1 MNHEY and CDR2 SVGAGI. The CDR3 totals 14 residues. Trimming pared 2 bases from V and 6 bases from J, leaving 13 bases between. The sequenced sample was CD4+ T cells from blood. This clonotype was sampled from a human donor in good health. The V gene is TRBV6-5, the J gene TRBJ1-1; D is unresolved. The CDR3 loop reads CASSYEARGAEAFF. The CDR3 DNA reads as TGTGCCAGCAGTTACGAGGCTCGTGGCGCTGAAGCTTTCTTT.